These 5 T cell receptor beta chains came from one sample sequenced in a study of T cell repertoires in cytomegalovirus infection. The antigens of these receptors remain unknown. TCRdb re-derived calls from the reads in MiXCR, one entry per CDR3 protein. Of about 500,000 distinct CDR3 sequences in the sample, 33% were seen once. The sequences come from cultured PBMCs, collected from culture after CMV antigen stimulation. These receptors were collected from a human donor in good health (CMV status not recorded). Some clones in this sample may be carry-over from other donors' samples.

This clonotype was counted only a few times. This chain joins TRBV7-9 and TRBJ1-4; 8 bases fit TRBD1. Trimming took 5 bases from V and 3 from J; bases not matched to a gene: 8. Per germline, CDR1 SEHNR and CDR2 FQNEAQ (reference sequence). CDR3 size: 16 residues. CDR3 amino acids: CASSRATGVANEKLFF. The CDR3 nucleotides are TGTGCCAGCAGCCGTGCGACAGGGGTGGCTAATGAAAAACTGTTTTTT.

The V gene is TRBV6-5, the J gene TRBJ1-1; D is uncertain. The CDR3 spans 13 residues. Per germline, CDR1 MNHEY and CDR2 SVGAGI. The V end lost 7 bases, the J end lost 3 bases, and 12 bases lay between the germline ends. CDR3: CASIRVRDTEAFF. DNA for the CDR3: TGTGCCAGCATTCGGGTACGAGACACTGAAGCTTTCTTT.

This clonotype appeared many times. V and J are TRBV6-2 or TRBV6-3 and TRBJ2-3; either TRBD1 or TRBD2 may fit D (5 bases each). Trimming shortened V by 0 bases and J by 0 bases, and 13 bases separated the two germline ends. The CDR3 is 17 residues long. The germline V gene encodes CDR1 MNHEY and CDR2 SVGEGT. CDR3 in DNA: TGTGCCAGCAGTTACTCGACGGGGCGGCCTAGCACAGATACGCAGTATTTT. Its protein product is CASSYSTGRPSTDTQYF.

This CDR3 is CASSLRRTENTEAFF. The CDR3 DNA sequence: TGTGCCAGCAGCTTAAGGAGGACAGAGAACACTGAAGCTTTCTTT. The rearrangement links TRBV7-9 to TRBJ1-1; D is possibly TRBD1 (6 bases). CDR1 is SEHNR, CDR2 FQNEAQ, per germline (reference sequence). Trimming took off 2 bases at V and 1 base at J, with 11 bases between the two ends. This CDR3 has 15 residues.

The CDR3 here is CASSADRTGNTIYF. DNA for the CDR3: TGTGCCAGCAGTGCGGACAGGACTGGAAACACCATATATTTT. V gene TRBV6-5 combines with J gene TRBJ1-3, with TRBD1 identical over 7 bases. The V segment lost 5 bases and the J segment 2 bases; nucleotides outside the gene matches: 3. The length of the CDR3 is 14 residues. Germline V gene data show CDR1 as MNHEY and CDR2 as SVGAGI.